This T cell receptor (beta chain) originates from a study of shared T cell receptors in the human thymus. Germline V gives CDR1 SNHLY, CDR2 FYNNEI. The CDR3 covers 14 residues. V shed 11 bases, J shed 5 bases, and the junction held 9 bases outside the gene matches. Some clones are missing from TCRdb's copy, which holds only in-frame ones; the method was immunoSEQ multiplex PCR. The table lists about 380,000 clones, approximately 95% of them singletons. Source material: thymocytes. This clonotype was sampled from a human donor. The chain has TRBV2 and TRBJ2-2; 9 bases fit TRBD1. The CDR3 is CAGRDRVETGELFF. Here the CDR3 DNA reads TGTGCCGGCCGGGACAGGGTCGAAACCGGGGAGCTGTTTTTT. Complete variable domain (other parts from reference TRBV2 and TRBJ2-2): EPEVTQTPSHQVTQMGQEVILRCVPISNHLYFYWYRQILGQKVEFLVSFYNNEISEKSEIFDDQFSVERPDGSNFTLKIRSTKLEDSAMYFCAGRDRVETGELFFGEGSRLTVL.